This TCR beta chain was sequenced during a study of beta chain features in type 1 diabetes. Study in general: Patients were similar to healthy donors in age and gender (as well as in cell yields). Findings and limits, study-wide: The study found fewer insertions and more deletions at VDJ junctions in type 1 diabetes patients.

The table lists this clone with a few counts. The antigen is not known. The purity of all sorted populations exceeded 95%. Expressed TCRB transcripts were sequenced after all isolated RNA was converted to cDNA. Around 3.57 million reads was the average for naive, central memory and regulatory T cell samples. This table comes from immunoSEQ multiplex PCR, and its TCRdb copy is limited to in-frame clones, with some not included. This table holds about 290,000 clones, 7% to 9% found once. Germline CDR1 is MNHEY and CDR2 is SMNVEV (reference sequence). Trimming left V 2 bases short and J 2 bases short, with 13 bases between. CDR3 size: 15 residues.

Sequencing was performed on central memory CD4+ T cells from blood. The source of this sequence is a woman younger than 35 in good health. V and J are TRBV27 and TRBJ2-7; no definite D call. The DNA of the CDR3 is TGTGCCAGCAGTTTAAAGGGCAGGCCCCCCTACGAGCAGTACTTC. Residues: CASSLKGRPPYEQYF.